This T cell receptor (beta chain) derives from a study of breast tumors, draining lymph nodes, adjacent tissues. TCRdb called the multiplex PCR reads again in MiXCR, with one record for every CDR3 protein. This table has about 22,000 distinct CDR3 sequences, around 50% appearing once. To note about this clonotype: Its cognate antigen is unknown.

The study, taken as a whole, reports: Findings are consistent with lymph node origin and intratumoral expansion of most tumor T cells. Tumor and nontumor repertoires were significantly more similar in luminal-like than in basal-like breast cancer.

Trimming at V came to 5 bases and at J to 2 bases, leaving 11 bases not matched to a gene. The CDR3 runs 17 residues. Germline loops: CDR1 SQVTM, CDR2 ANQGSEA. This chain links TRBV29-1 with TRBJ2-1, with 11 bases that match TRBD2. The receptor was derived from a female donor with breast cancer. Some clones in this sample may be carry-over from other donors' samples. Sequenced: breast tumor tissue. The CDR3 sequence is CSVRTSGLPQAYNEQFF. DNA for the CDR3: TGCAGCGTTCGGACTAGCGGGCTTCCCCAGGCCTACAATGAGCAGTTCTTC.